Below, one TCR beta chain is given with its context. Its specificity is unknown. This entry belongs to a study of identical twins. Germline V CDR1 and CDR2: MNHEY, SVGEGT. The CDR3 length is 15 residues. V was cut by 6 bases and J by 0 bases, with 13 bases left in between. Findings and limits, study-wide: A lower insertion count was a feature of abundant cord blood beta clonotypes, with no such feature in memory repertoires.

One entry per CDR3 protein, called by TCRdb with MiXCR from the 5' RACE reads. The sample gives around 650,000 distinct CDR3 sequences, 7.1% of which show up once; roughly 1.6% is in the top ten. These records were also assigned to another study, of yellow fever vaccine responses in identical twins.

The sequencing sample was made of PBMCs. The sequence derives from a woman aged 18 to 35 in good health. The chain is built from TRBV6-2 or TRBV6-3 and TRBJ2-3, with D possibly being TRBD2 (5 bases). CDR3 loop: CASRRSGLSTDTQYF. The CDR3 DNA reads TGTGCCAGCAGGAGAAGCGGCCTTAGCACAGATACGCAGTATTTT.